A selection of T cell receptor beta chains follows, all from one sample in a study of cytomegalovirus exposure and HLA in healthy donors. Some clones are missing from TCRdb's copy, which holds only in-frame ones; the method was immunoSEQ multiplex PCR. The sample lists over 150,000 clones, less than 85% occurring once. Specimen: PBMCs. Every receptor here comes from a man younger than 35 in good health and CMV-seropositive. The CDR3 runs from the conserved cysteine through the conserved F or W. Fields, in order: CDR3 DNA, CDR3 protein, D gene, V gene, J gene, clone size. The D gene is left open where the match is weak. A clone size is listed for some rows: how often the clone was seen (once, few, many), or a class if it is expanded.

DNA: TGTGCCAGCAGCGCTGGACAGGGAAGGTATGGCTACACCTTC; CDR3: CASSAGQGRYGYTF; D: TRBD1; V: TRBV28; J: TRBJ1-2; size: .
DNA: TGTGCCAGCAGCCTCGGACAGGGGAGCTATGGCTACACCTTC; CDR3: CASSLGQGSYGYTF; D: TRBD1; V: TRBV28; J: TRBJ1-2; size: .
DNA: TGTGCTAGTGGTTTCCTGACAGGGGCTAGCAAAAACATTCAGTACTTC; CDR3: CASGFLTGASKNIQYF; D: TRBD1; V: TRBV12-5; J: TRBJ2-4; size: .
DNA: TGTGCCAGCAGCTTATCCGGGAATCAGCCCCAGCATTTT; CDR3: CASSLSGNQPQHF; D: .; V: TRBV11-2; J: TRBJ1-5; size: .
DNA: TGTGCCAGCAGACAGGACAATCAGCCCCAGCATTTT; CDR3: CASRQDNQPQHF; D: .; V: TRBV28; J: TRBJ1-5; size: .
DNA: TGCGCCAGCAGCTTGTGGCCGGGAACTGAAGCTTTCTTT; CDR3: CASSLWPGTEAFF; D: .; V: TRBV5-1; J: TRBJ1-1; size: few
DNA: TGTGCCAGCAGTCTAGCGGGGGTCGAAGATACGCAGTATTTT; CDR3: CASSLAGVEDTQYF; D: TRBD2; V: TRBV28; J: TRBJ2-3; size: .
DNA: TGTGCCAGCCGCACGGCCGAGGATAACTATGGCTACACCTTC; CDR3: CASRTAEDNYGYTF; D: .; V: TRBV6-5; J: TRBJ1-2; size: .
DNA: TGTGCCAGCAGCGGCATAGGGGACATTCAGTACTTC; CDR3: CASSGIGDIQYF; D: .; V: TRBV9; J: TRBJ2-4; size: once
DNA: TGTGCCAGTGGACAGGGGGGGGGAAGCAATCAGCCCCAGCATTTT; CDR3: CASGQGGGSNQPQHF; D: TRBD1; V: TRBV7-9; J: TRBJ1-5; size: .
DNA: TGTGCCAGCGGATCGGACAGGGAACGCTATGGCTACACCTTC; CDR3: CASGSDRERYGYTF; D: TRBD1; V: TRBV6-6; J: TRBJ1-2; size: .
DNA: TGTGCCAGCAGTTACGGGGCCAGGGGCGGAACCGGGGAGCTGTTTTTT; CDR3: CASSYGARGGTGELFF; D: .; V: TRBV6-5; J: TRBJ2-2; size: .
DNA: TGTGCCAGCAGTCTCTCGGACAGGGGAGGGTACACCTTC; CDR3: CASSLSDRGGYTF; D: TRBD1; V: TRBV28; J: TRBJ1-2; size: .
DNA: TGTGCCAGCAGTTGGGACAGTAATCAGCCCCAGCATTTT; CDR3: CASSWDSNQPQHF; D: TRBD1; V: TRBV6-6; J: TRBJ1-5; size: .
DNA: TGTGCCAGCTCACCACCGGGCCTATCCTACGAGCAGTACTTC; CDR3: CASSPPGLSYEQYF; D: .; V: TRBV18; J: TRBJ2-7; size: .
DNA: TGTGCCAGCAGCTATTATACGACAGGGGGCGAGGGCTACACCTTC; CDR3: CASSYYTTGGEGYTF; D: TRBD1; V: TRBV5-4; J: TRBJ1-2; size: .
DNA: TGTGCCAGCAGTTACTCGTCCAGCGGGAGCTCCTACGAGCAGTACTTC; CDR3: CASSYSSSGSSYEQYF; D: TRBD2; V: TRBV6-5; J: TRBJ2-7; size: .
DNA: TGTGCCAGCAGCTCGGACACCCTGAGGATCACTGAAGCTTTCTTT; CDR3: CASSSDTLRITEAFF; D: .; V: TRBV5-6; J: TRBJ1-1; size: .
DNA: TGCGCCAGCAGCTTCGGACAGGGGTCTAGTGCCGGGGAGCTGTTTTTT; CDR3: CASSFGQGSSAGELFF; D: TRBD1; V: TRBV5-1; J: TRBJ2-2; size: .
DNA: TGTGCCAGCAGCTTGACCCAACAGGGATTAGAGACCCAGTACTTC; CDR3: CASSLTQQGLETQYF; D: .; V: TRBV5-5; J: TRBJ2-5; size: .
DNA: TGCAGCGGACAGATCCTCACAGATACGCAGTATTTT; CDR3: CSGQILTDTQYF; D: .; V: TRBV29-1; J: TRBJ2-3; size: .
DNA: TGCGCCAGCAGCCAACAACAGGGGGCTCTGGCCGAGCAGTACTTC; CDR3: CASSQQQGALAEQYF; D: TRBD1; V: TRBV4-1; J: TRBJ2-7; size: once
DNA: TGTGCCAGCAGCCTAGCGGCGGGCTCCTACAATGAGCAGTTCTTC; CDR3: CASSLAAGSYNEQFF; D: TRBD2; V: TRBV6-5; J: TRBJ2-1; size: .
DNA: TGTGCCAGCAGTGACAGGGGAGCAGTACGGGCCCAGTACTTC; CDR3: CASSDRGAVRAQYF; D: .; V: TRBV2; J: TRBJ2-5; size: .
DNA: TGTGCCAGCAGCTCGGGGTTTACCTACGAGCAGTACTTC; CDR3: CASSSGFTYEQYF; D: .; V: TRBV7-8; J: TRBJ2-7; size: .
DNA: TGTGCCAGCAGCCCAAGACAGGGGGCAACAGATACGCAGTATTTT; CDR3: CASSPRQGATDTQYF; D: TRBD1; V: TRBV11-3; J: TRBJ2-3; size: .
DNA: TGTGCCAGCAGCTTGACTGGCTCTGGGGCCAACGTCCTGACTTTC; CDR3: CASSLTGSGANVLTF; D: .; V: TRBV7-3; J: TRBJ2-6; size: once
DNA: TGTGCCAGCAGAGAGCTCCTTTTCTCTGGAAACACCATATATTTT; CDR3: CASRELLFSGNTIYF; D: .; V: TRBV6-1; J: TRBJ1-3; size: .
DNA: TGTGCCAGCAGAAGGACAGGGGGGGACACTGAAGCTTTCTTT; CDR3: CASRRTGGDTEAFF; D: TRBD1; V: TRBV2; J: TRBJ1-1; size: .
DNA: TGTGCCAGCAGCCACGCCGGGGGCTCCTACGAGCAGTACTTC; CDR3: CASSHAGGSYEQYF; D: .; V: TRBV6-5; J: TRBJ2-7; size: .
DNA: TGTGCCAGCAGCTTGGAGGGTTGGGACAGGGGCTACGAGCAGTACTTC; CDR3: CASSLEGWDRGYEQYF; D: TRBD1; V: TRBV5-4; J: TRBJ2-7; size: .
DNA: TGTGCCAGCACGCAACAGGGGGCCCTTATTAATCGGCAGTACTTC; CDR3: CASTQQGALINRQYF; D: TRBD1; V: TRBV6-1; J: TRBJ2-7; size: .
DNA: TGCGCCAGCAGCCAATCTCAGGGGTTCAACTATGGCTACACCTTC; CDR3: CASSQSQGFNYGYTF; D: .; V: TRBV4-1; J: TRBJ1-2; size: .
DNA: TGTGCCAGCAGCGCCGGCAGGGGATCCTACGAGCAGTACTTC; CDR3: CASSAGRGSYEQYF; D: .; V: TRBV9; J: TRBJ2-7; size: .
DNA: TGCGCCAGCAGCCTGACTAGCGGGGGTCCCAATGAGCAGTTCTTC; CDR3: CASSLTSGGPNEQFF; D: TRBD2; V: TRBV5-1; J: TRBJ2-1; size: once
DNA: TGTGCCAGCAGCCGGGAACGGAACAATGAGCAGTTCTTC; CDR3: CASSRERNNEQFF; D: .; V: TRBV6-1; J: TRBJ2-1; size: .
DNA: TGCAGTGCAGGGGGCGATGGCTACACCTTC; CDR3: CSAGGDGYTF; D: TRBD1; V: TRBV20-1; J: TRBJ1-2; size: few
DNA: TGTGCCTTAACTATAAGCGGCCATGAGGAGACCCAGTACTTC; CDR3: CALTISGHEETQYF; D: .; V: TRBV30; J: TRBJ2-5; size: .
DNA: TGTGCCTGGGGGGGGGACGGCGGCGAGCAGTACTTC; CDR3: CAWGGDGGEQYF; D: TRBD2; V: TRBV30; J: TRBJ2-7; size: .